A selection of T cell receptor beta chains follows, all from one sample in a study of CD8+ T cells in alopecia areata. Clones were sequenced by immunoSEQ multiplex PCR, and TCRdb holds only the in-frame ones, with some missing. The sample lists about 210,000 clones; 64% were seen once. The sample in question was CD4+ T cells sorted from blood, obtained at week 4, from a patient treated with tofacitinib. The receptor source for this set is a human donor with alopecia areata. CDR3s include the opening cysteine and the closing phenylalanine or tryptophan. The D gene is left open where the match is weak. Only some rows state a clone size, as once, few, many or a class for expanded clones.

D gene	clone size	V gene	CDR3 length	J gene	CDR3 protein	CDR3 DNA
TRBD2	-	TRBV5-1	15	TRBJ2-1	CASSPTSGGYNEQFF	TGCGCCAGCAGCCCCACTAGCGGGGGTTACAATGAGCAGTTCTTC
TRBD1	-	TRBV27	13	TRBJ1-2	CASRLGQGDGYTF	TGTGCCAGCAGATTGGGACAGGGAGATGGCTACACCTTC
-	-	TRBV7-2	14	TRBJ1-1	CASSSQGPGTEAFF	TGTGCCAGCAGCTCACAGGGCCCAGGAACTGAAGCTTTCTTT
TRBD1	-	TRBV29-1	13	TRBJ1-1	CSVADRGLTEAFF	TGCAGCGTTGCGGACAGGGGATTAACTGAAGCTTTCTTT
-	-	TRBV7-2	15	TRBJ1-2	CASSLGQVANYGYTF	TGTGCCAGCAGCTTAGGGCAGGTAGCTAACTATGGCTACACCTTC
-	-	TRBV30	14	TRBJ1-5	CAWSSGLSNQPQHF	TGTGCCTGGAGCTCGGGACTGAGCAATCAGCCCCAGCATTTT
-	-	TRBV7-2	11	TRBJ2-4	CASTAGDIQYF	TGTGCCAGCACCGCCGGGGACATTCAGTACTTC
TRBD1	-	TRBV7-9	15	TRBJ1-4	CASSSQGTAGEKLFF	TGTGCCAGCAGTTCCCAAGGGACAGCGGGCGAAAAACTGTTTTTT
TRBD1	few	TRBV2	13	TRBJ2-5	CASRVDREETQYF	TGTGCCAGCAGGGTAGACAGGGAAGAGACCCAGTACTTC
TRBD2	once	TRBV7-2	15	TRBJ2-3	CASSSGGLSTDTQYF	TGTGCCAGCAGCTCGGGGGGGCTTAGCACAGATACGCAGTATTTT
-	-	TRBV2	12	TRBJ2-3	CASSESTDTQYF	TGTGCCAGCAGTGAAAGTACAGATACGCAGTATTTT
-	few	TRBV7-2	13	TRBJ2-5	CASSRDLQETQYF	TGTGCCAGCAGCCGGGACTTACAAGAGACCCAGTACTTC
-	-	TRBV29-1	13	TRBJ1-6	CSVALLENSPLHF	TGCAGCGTTGCACTCCTCGAGAATTCACCCCTCCACTTT
-	few	TRBV5-6	14	TRBJ1-1	CASSLAGAGTEAFF	TGTGCCAGCAGCTTGGCTGGGGCGGGCACTGAAGCTTTCTTT
TRBD1	-	TRBV30	12	TRBJ2-7	CAWSGQGYEQYF	TGTGCCTGGAGTGGACAGGGGTACGAGCAGTACTTC
-	few	TRBV18	15	TRBJ2-3	CASSWRAPPTDTQYF	TGTGCCAGCTCATGGAGGGCCCCACCCACAGATACGCAGTATTTT
-	-	TRBV14	14	TRBJ2-7	CASSQEGRSYEQYF	TGTGCCAGCAGCCAAGAGGGTCGGTCCTACGAGCAGTACTTC
-	-	TRBV29-1	13	TRBJ2-1	CSALESPYNEQFF	TGCAGCGCCCTTGAGAGCCCCTACAATGAGCAGTTCTTC
-	-	TRBV30	14	TRBJ2-1	CAWSSRDQNNEQFF	TGTGCCTGGAGCAGCCGGGACCAGAACAATGAGCAGTTCTTC
-	-	TRBV5-1	14	TRBJ2-7	CASSFSGREAEQYF	TGCGCCAGCAGCTTCTCGGGCAGGGAGGCCGAGCAGTACTTC
-	-	TRBV29-1	14	TRBJ1-6	CSVGDGTTNSPLHF	TGCAGCGTCGGAGACGGGACAACAAATTCACCCCTCCACTTT
TRBD1	-	TRBV2	16	TRBJ2-4	CASSEAGTGSKNIQYF	TGTGCCAGCAGTGAAGCGGGGACAGGGTCAAAAAACATTCAGTACTTC
-	-	TRBV7-2	14	TRBJ2-2	CASSSYSNTGELFF	TGTGCCAGCAGCTCATACTCGAACACCGGGGAGCTGTTTTTT
TRBD1	once	TRBV27	15	TRBJ1-1	CASSSAGTANTEAFF	TGTGCCAGCAGCTCAGCCGGGACAGCGAACACTGAAGCTTTCTTT
-	-	TRBV7-2	14	TRBJ2-2	CASNSAQTSGELFF	TGTGCCAGCAACTCGGCACAGACGTCCGGGGAGCTGTTTTTT
-	-	TRBV7-9	14	TRBJ1-1	CASSSRGEYTEAFF	TGTGCCAGCAGCTCCAGGGGCGAGTACACTGAAGCTTTCTTT
-	-	TRBV20-1	11	TRBJ1-1	CSARINTEAFF	TGCAGTGCTCGTATTAACACTGAAGCTTTCTTT
-	few	TRBV4-3	13	TRBJ2-1	CASSPRPSDEQFF	TGCGCCAGCAGCCCCCGTCCGAGCGATGAGCAGTTCTTC
-	-	TRBV29-1	12	TRBJ1-3	CSVEDSGNTIYF	TGCAGCGTTGAAGACTCTGGAAACACCATATATTTT
-	-	TRBV30	11	TRBJ2-5	CAWSLSETQYF	TGTGCCTGGAGTCTATCGGAGACCCAGTACTTC
-	-	TRBV29-1	12	TRBJ1-1	CSGLQAGTEAFF	TGCAGCGGTCTACAGGCCGGCACTGAAGCTTTCTTT
-	-	TRBV11-1	13	TRBJ2-4	CASSLGDVRDTYF	TGTGCCAGCAGCTTAGGGGATGTCCGGGACACGTACTTC
-	-	TRBV27	17	TRBJ2-6	CASSRGGGIRGANVLTF	TGTGCCAGCAGCCGTGGAGGGGGTATACGTGGGGCCAACGTCCTGACTTTC
-	few	TRBV5-6	13	TRBJ2-5	CASSSVAEETQYF	TGTGCCAGCAGCTCCGTCGCCGAAGAGACCCAGTACTTC
-	-	TRBV19	15	TRBJ1-5	CASSPAERGNQPQHF	TGTGCCAGTAGTCCGGCGGAGCGGGGGAATCAGCCCCAGCATTTT
TRBD1	-	TRBV7-9	14	TRBJ2-5	CASSIGTAQETQYF	TGTGCCAGCAGCATAGGGACAGCCCAAGAGACCCAGTACTTC
TRBD1	-	TRBV18	15	TRBJ1-5	CASSPQGAPNQPQHF	TGTGCCAGCTCACCCCAGGGGGCTCCCAATCAGCCCCAGCATTTT
TRBD1	-	TRBV7-9	17	TRBJ2-3	CASSAPTGIGGADTQYF	TGTGCCAGCAGCGCCCCGACAGGGATTGGTGGGGCAGATACGCAGTATTTT
-	-	TRBV6-5	16	TRBJ2-2	CASSYVDRRNTGELFF	TGTGCCAGCAGTTACGTTGACAGAAGGAACACCGGGGAGCTGTTTTTT
TRBD1	-	TRBV29-1	14	TRBJ2-5	CSGRQGANQETQYF	TGCAGCGGGAGACAGGGGGCGAACCAAGAGACCCAGTACTTC
-	-	TRBV5-1	15	TRBJ1-5	CASRTGTGDGQPQHF	TGCGCCAGCAGGACCGGGACGGGCGACGGTCAGCCCCAGCATTTT
-	-	TRBV13	15	TRBJ2-4	CASGPGNPPKNIQYF	TGTGCCAGCGGACCAGGAAACCCCCCGAAAAACATTCAGTACTTC
-	many	TRBV5-5	15	TRBJ1-6	CASSLAGGENSPLHF	TGTGCCAGCAGCTTGGCCGGGGGTGAGAATTCACCCCTCCACTTT
TRBD1	-	TRBV29-1	13	TRBJ2-5	CSFRWTGQETQYF	TGCAGCTTTCGGTGGACAGGACAAGAGACCCAGTACTTC
-	-	TRBV5-1	13	TRBJ2-7	CASSQTGSSNEYF	TGCGCCAGCTCACAGACAGGCTCTTCCAATGAGTACTTC
-	few	TRBV23-1	12	TRBJ2-7	CASAGQTYEQYF	TGCGCCAGTGCGGGACAGACCTACGAGCAGTACTTC
-	few	TRBV6-5	13	TRBJ1-1	CASRTTANTEAFF	TGTGCCAGCAGGACGACAGCGAACACTGAAGCTTTCTTT
-	few	TRBV19	12	TRBJ1-1	CASRNPQGSAFF	TGTGCCAGTAGGAATCCTCAGGGGTCGGCTTTCTTT
-	-	TRBV7-8	16	TRBJ1-2	CASSLRAAQANYGYTF	TGTGCCAGCAGCTTGAGGGCCGCTCAAGCTAACTATGGCTACACCTTC
-	-	TRBV30	11	TRBJ1-2	CAWSVMSGYTF	TGTGCCTGGAGTGTAATGAGTGGCTACACCTTC
-	few	TRBV5-8	17	TRBJ1-5	CASSSGQPRDSNQPQHF	TGTGCCAGCAGCTCCGGACAGCCTCGGGATAGCAATCAGCCCCAGCATTTT
-	-	TRBV30	15	TRBJ1-5	CAWSVQGSGNQPQHF	TGTGCCTGGAGTGTGCAGGGGTCTGGCAATCAGCCCCAGCATTTT
-	-	TRBV30	13	TRBJ2-7	CAWSIGSSYEQYF	TGTGCCTGGAGTATCGGAAGCTCCTACGAGCAGTACTTC
TRBD1	few	TRBV5-1	15	TRBJ2-7	CASSDRDRDSYEQYF	TGCGCCAGCAGCGATAGGGACAGAGACTCCTACGAGCAGTACTTC
-	-	TRBV7-9	15	TRBJ1-1	CASSSREVGNTEAFF	TGTGCCAGCAGCTCCCGGGAGGTAGGGAACACTGAAGCTTTCTTT
-	-	TRBV25-1	15	TRBJ1-2	CASSDLLLSGYGYTF	TGTGCCAGCAGTGATCTCCTCCTTAGTGGCTATGGCTACACCTTC
-	-	TRBV20-1	11	TRBJ1-1	CSASRGHEAFF	TGCAGTGCCTCCCGGGGGCATGAAGCTTTCTTT
-	-	TRBV4-1	18	TRBJ2-5	CASSQDTPRGTYQETQYF	TGCGCCAGCAGCCAAGACACCCCCCGGGGGACGTATCAAGAGACCCAGTACTTC
-	few	TRBV4-3	14	TRBJ2-5	CASSPARAGETQYF	TGCGCCAGCAGCCCAGCCCGAGCGGGAGAGACCCAGTACTTC
TRBD1	-	TRBV30	16	TRBJ2-6	CAWGGTGSTGANVLTF	TGTGCCTGGGGAGGGACAGGGTCAACTGGGGCCAACGTCCTGACTTTC